These 27 T cell receptor beta chains came from one sample sequenced in a study of cytomegalovirus exposure and HLA in healthy donors. Primers included in the PCR were 60 Vbeta and 13 Jbeta primers. Generated by immunoSEQ multiplex PCR, the TCRdb table keeps only in-frame clones and is missing some. Found here are around 92,000 clones, 65% to 85% of them singletons; the top ten hold around 14%. The sample consisted of PBMCs. Every receptor here comes from a woman in her 70s in good health and CMV-seropositive.

This chain joins TRBV6-5 and TRBJ2-7, with 12 bases lining up with TRBD2. J was trimmed by 3 bases and V by 0 bases; bases with no gene match: 0. The CDR3 covers 15 residues. CDR1 and CDR2 from the germline V gene are MNHEY and SVGAGI. The CDR3 DNA reads as TGTGCCAGCAGTTACTCGGGACTAGCGGGCTACGAGCAGTACTTC. It yields the protein CASSYSGLAGYEQYF.

The chain carries TRBV5-1 and TRBJ2-7, with TRBD2 identical over 8 bases. The germline V gene encodes CDR1 SGHRS and CDR2 YFSETQ. The CDR3 sequence is 15 residues long. The trim removed 0 bases at V and 0 bases at J, leaving 2 bases unmatched. For the CDR3, the DNA is TGCGCCAGCAGCTTGGTGGCGGGAGGCTCCTACGAGCAGTACTTC. It encodes CASSLVAGGSYEQYF. Variable domain in full (rest from reference TRBV5-1 and TRBJ2-7): KAGVTQTPRYLIKTRGQQVTLSCSPISGHRSVSWYQQTPGQGLQFLFEYFSETQRNKGNFPGRFSGRQFSNSRSEMNVSTLELGDSALYLCASSLVAGGSYEQYFGPGTRLTVT.

This chain joins TRBV11-2 and TRBJ2-2; 11 bases map to TRBD2. J gave up 7 bases and V 0 bases, and 1 base lay outside the gene matches. The germline CDR1 and CDR2 sequences are SGHAT and FQNNGV. The CDR3 is made up of 15 amino acids. The CDR3: CASSLELAGGGELFF. The CDR3, as DNA: TGTGCCAGCAGCTTAGAGCTAGCGGGAGGCGGGGAGCTGTTTTTT.

The chain employs TRBV4-3 and TRBJ2-3; a weak D match, TRBD2 (6 bases). The germline CDR1 and CDR2 sequences are LGHNA and YSLEER. The CDR3 covers 16 residues. Trimming pared 4 bases from V and 4 bases from J, leaving 18 bases between. The CDR3 sequence: CASSPGLRDLSDTQYF. CDR3 coding DNA: TGCGCCAGCAGCCCGGGTTTGAGGGACTTGTCAGATACGCAGTATTTT.

This rearrangement joins TRBV13 to TRBJ1-6; no clear D. The V end lost 3 bases, the J end lost 0 bases, and 9 bases lay between the germline ends. This CDR3 spans 16 amino acids. The V gene's germline CDR1 is PRHDT and CDR2 FYEKMQ (reference sequence). For the CDR3, the DNA is TGTGCCAGCAGCTTCCAAGGGAGCTCCTATAATTCACCCCTCCACTTT. This codes for CASSFQGSSYNSPLHF.

The genes are TRBV9 and TRBJ2-1; 8 bases agree with TRBD2. Unmatched junction bases numbered 19, after V lost 4 bases and J lost 7 bases. The CDR3 consists of 18 residues. The germline gives CDR1 SGDLS, CDR2 YYNGEE. CDR3 region: CASSSHRVGGRLGNEQFF. The CDR3 coding sequence is TGTGCCAGCAGCTCGCACAGAGTTGGCGGGAGGTTAGGAAATGAGCAGTTCTTC.

This chain uses TRBV25-1 with TRBJ2-3; 7 nucleotides line up with TRBD2. CDR1 MGHDK and CDR2 SYGVNS come from the germline V gene. Trimming at V came to 4 bases and at J to 3 bases, leaving 7 bases not matched to a gene. The CDR3 loop spans 15 amino acids. The CDR3 coding sequence is TGTGCCAGCAGTGCCCCGACTAGCCTAACAGATACGCAGTATTTT. Translated: CASSAPTSLTDTQYF.

This rearrangement joins TRBV19 to TRBJ1-4; 11 bases map to TRBD1. CDR1 is LNHDA, CDR2 SQIVND, per germline (reference sequence). The V segment lost 7 bases and the J segment 10 bases; nucleotides outside the gene matches: 11. CDR3 length: 15 amino acids. The CDR3 loop reads CASTRPGQGVPKLFF. CDR3 nucleotide sequence: TGTGCCAGTACCCGGCCGGGACAGGGGGTTCCAAAACTGTTTTTT.

J is TRBJ1-6 and V is TRBV14; no clear D gene. Trimming cost V 3 bases and J 10 bases, with 10 bases left between them. The CDR3 extends over 13 amino acids. Germline CDR1 SGHDN, CDR2 FVKESK. This CDR3 reads CASSQHSQSPLHF. CDR3 nucleotide sequence: TGTGCCAGCAGCCAGCACAGCCAATCACCCCTCCACTTT.

The gene calls are TRBV7-2 and TRBJ1-1; D is uncertain. Trimming removed 4 bases at V and 3 bases at J, with 15 bases between. Germline V lookup: CDR1 SGHTA, CDR2 FQGNSA. CDR3 length: 15 residues. The CDR3 nucleotides read TGTGCCAGCAGCTCAACTATTCGGGATTACACTGAAGCTTTCTTT. It yields the protein CASSSTIRDYTEAFF.

In its sample, this clone was seen once. The V and J genes are TRBV28 and TRBJ1-2; 10 nucleotides align to TRBD1. The CDR3 has 17 residues. Germline trimming cut 7 bases from V and 4 bases from J; bases unmatched to any gene: 15. The germline CDR1 and CDR2 sequences are MDHEN and SYDVKM. DNA for the CDR3: TGTGCCAGCACCGTACTCTACTCCGGGACAGGGGTCTATGGCTACACCTTC. Translation: CASTVLYSGTGVYGYTF.

The chain uses TRBV30 and TRBJ2-1; 10 bases agree with TRBD1. V lost 3 bases to trimming and J lost 6 bases; unmatched junction nucleotides: 8. The germline gives CDR1 GTSNPN, CDR2 SVGIG (reference sequence). The CDR3 is made up of 15 amino acids. This CDR3 is CAWSAGRDRGNEQFF. CDR3 nucleotides: TGTGCCTGGAGCGCAGGGCGGGACAGGGGCAATGAGCAGTTCTTC.

The genes are TRBV28 and TRBJ2-7; 8 nucleotides line up with TRBD1. J gave up 1 base and V 6 bases, and 8 bases lay outside the gene matches. This CDR3 contains 15 residues. Germline values: CDR1 MDHEN, CDR2 SYDVKM. CDR3: CASSPPDRVSYEQYF. CDR3 in DNA: TGTGCCAGCAGCCCCCCGGACAGGGTTTCCTACGAGCAGTACTTC.

The chain links TRBV27 to TRBJ1-2; 7 nucleotides agree with TRBD1. The ends lost 5 bases at V and 4 bases at J; junction bases unmatched: 7. The germline gives CDR1 MNHEY, CDR2 SMNVEV (reference sequence). The CDR3 runs 14 residues. DNA for the CDR3: TGTGCCAGCAGTGTGGAGGGGGCGGCCTATGGCTACACCTTC. It yields the protein CASSVEGAAYGYTF.

This clone appeared a few times. The chain recombines TRBV29-1 with TRBJ2-5; D might be TRBD1 (6 bases). V was cut by 7 bases and J by 10 bases, with 22 bases left in between. The CDR3 contains 13 residues. The germline V gene encodes CDR1 SQVTM and CDR2 ANQGSEA. CDR3 region: CSAAGQFERDQYF. CDR3 nucleotides: TGCAGCGCCGCCGGACAGTTTGAGAGGGACCAGTACTTC.

This clone was seen a handful of times. The rearrangement joins TRBV9 to TRBJ2-1, with D possibly being TRBD2 (6 bases). Germline CDR1 and CDR2: SGDLS and YYNGEE. Between the trimmed V and J ends, which lost 0 bases and 0 bases, there was a span of 19 bases. The CDR3 has 19 amino acids. The DNA for the CDR3 is TGTGCCAGCAGCGTAGCTACCTTGCGGGGTAAGAGCTCCTACAATGAGCAGTTCTTC. Amino acids: CASSVATLRGKSSYNEQFF.

This rearrangement joins TRBV10-3 to TRBJ2-7, with 11 bases aligning to TRBD2. Germline loops: CDR1 ENHRY, CDR2 SYGVKD. The V gene end was trimmed by 6 bases and the J gene end by 3 bases; junction bases not matched to a gene: 10. The CDR3 contains 16 residues. The CDR3 protein is CAISGGLAGILYEQYF. CDR3 bases: TGTGCCATCAGCGGTGGACTAGCGGGCATACTCTACGAGCAGTACTTC.

V usage is TRBV2 and J usage is TRBJ2-6; no reliable D call. The germline gives CDR1 SNHLY, CDR2 FYNNEI. The CDR3 is 16 residues long. Trimming took 4 bases from V and 2 from J, leaving 12 bases between them. CDR3 bases: TGTGCCAGCAGTGCTACAGCCAGAACTGGGGCCAACGTCCTGACTTTC. Translation: CASSATARTGANVLTF.

The chain uses TRBV2 and TRBJ1-4, with 8 bases aligning to TRBD1. Germline V gene sequence: CDR1 SNHLY, CDR2 FYNNEI. V shed 4 bases and J 7 bases; nucleotides not matched to a gene: 5. The CDR3 totals 14 residues. CDR3 DNA: TGTGCCAGCAGTGTTGAGACAGGGGTTGAAAAACTGTTTTTT. Its protein product is CASSVETGVEKLFF.

This rearrangement joins TRBV18 to TRBJ2-6; tentatively, D is TRBD1 (7 bases). This CDR3 region has 16 residues. Germline V gene sequence: CDR1 KGHSH, CDR2 LQKENI. The V end lost 3 bases, the J end lost 0 bases, and 9 bases lay between the germline ends. CDR3 amino acids: CASSPRGDSGANVLTF. The CDR3 DNA reads as TGTGCCAGCTCACCCAGGGGGGACTCTGGGGCCAACGTCCTGACTTTC.

Only a few counts were recorded for this clone. The chain joins TRBV27 to TRBJ2-7; 8 nucleotides line up with TRBD1. This CDR3 is built from 13 residues. Trimming removed 10 bases from V and 4 bases from J; junction bases left unmatched: 9. Germline V gene data show CDR1 as MNHEY and CDR2 as SMNVEV (reference sequence). CDR3: CATRQGTFYEQYF. The CDR3 region has the DNA TGTGCCACGCGACAGGGGACCTTTTACGAGCAGTACTTC.

This clone was seen only a few times. The chain carries TRBV7-9 and TRBJ1-1, with a tentative D call TRBD1 (6 bases). The V gene's germline CDR1 is SEHNR and CDR2 FQNEAQ (reference sequence). Trimming cost V 1 base and J 6 bases, with 12 bases left between them. CDR3 length equals 14 residues. Written as DNA, the CDR3 is TGTGCCAGCAGCTTAGGAGCAGGGGACCCTGAAGCTTTCTTT. Encoded protein: CASSLGAGDPEAFF.

This clone has just one count. This sequence joins TRBV9 and TRBJ2-1, with D perhaps matching TRBD2 (5 bases). V lost 4 bases and J lost 8, with 10 bases in between. Germline CDR1 reads SGDLS; CDR2 reads YYNGEE. The CDR3 loop spans 12 amino acids. DNA for the CDR3: TGTGCCAGCAGCCCCTATAGCGATGAGCAGTTCTTC. This gives the protein CASSPYSDEQFF.

This clone has a handful of counts. V gene TRBV11-2 combines with J gene TRBJ2-2, with 7 bases that match TRBD1. The V gene's germline CDR1 is SGHAT and CDR2 FQNNGV. The CDR3 contains 15 residues. With 6 bases clipped from V and 2 bases from J, the junction kept 6 bases outside the gene matches. In DNA, the CDR3 is TGTGCCAGCAGACAAGGGACAGCCAACACCGGGGAGCTGTTTTTT. This codes for CASRQGTANTGELFF.

This clone was found a few times. This sequence joins TRBV10-3 and TRBJ2-1; TRBD1 agrees at 9 bases. J lost 7 bases, V lost 9 bases, and 4 bases had no gene match. Germline V gives CDR1 ENHRY, CDR2 SYGVKD. The CDR3 sequence is 12 residues long. DNA for the CDR3: TGTGCCATACGGACAGGGGAGAATGAGCAGTTCTTC. Translating it yields CAIRTGENEQFF.

The J gene is TRBJ2-5, the V gene TRBV2; D gene ambiguous. The germline V gene has CDR1 SNHLY and CDR2 FYNNEI. The CDR3 length is 13 residues. V gave up 4 bases and J gave up 1 base, with 7 bases separating them. CDR3 in DNA: TGTGCCAGCAGTGGTCAGCGCCAAGAGACCCAGTACTTC. This gives the protein CASSGQRQETQYF.

The chain recombines TRBV27 with TRBJ2-5, with TRBD1 matching 9 bases. V gave up 2 bases and J gave up 1 base; unmatched junction bases: 2. The CDR3 length is 15 residues. The germline V gene has CDR1 MNHEY and CDR2 SMNVEV (reference sequence). For the CDR3, the DNA is TGTGCCAGCAGTTTAGCGGGACAGGGCCAAGAGACCCAGTACTTC. Protein product: CASSLAGQGQETQYF.